Below are 15 T cell receptor beta chains sequenced from a single sample in a study of multiple sclerosis patients with progressive multifocal leukoencephalopathy. Profiled with immunoSEQ multiplex PCR; TCRdb holds only in-frame clones, not every one. In the table there are tens of thousands of clones, roughly 90% of which are singletons. Noted time point: roughly 6 months of natalizumab therapy. Here the sequenced sample was PBMCs, taken from a patient treated with natalizumab. These receptors were collected from a human donor with multiple sclerosis.

The chain employs TRBV20-1 and TRBJ2-1; 7 bases match TRBD2. Germline V CDR1 and CDR2: DFQATT, SNEGSKA (reference sequence). V was clipped by 6 bases and J by 10 bases; unmatched bases: 6. This CDR3 has 11 residues. CDR3 sequence (DNA): TGCAGTGCGAGGACTAGGAACGAGCAGTTCTTC. Protein: CSARTRNEQFF.

The chain recombines TRBV5-1 with TRBJ2-1; no reliable D call. CDR1 is SGHRS, CDR2 YFSETQ, per germline. With 4 bases removed from V and 0 bases from J, the gap between germline ends came to 17 bases. The CDR3 runs 17 residues. CDR3 loop: CASSATPSIRSYNEQFF. The CDR3 bases are TGCGCCAGCAGCGCAACCCCCAGTATCCGCTCCTACAATGAGCAGTTCTTC. The full variable domain, rest sourced from reference TRBV5-1 and TRBJ2-1, is KAGVTQTPRYLIKTRGQQVTLSCSPISGHRSVSWYQQTPGQGLQFLFEYFSETQRNKGNFPGRFSGRQFSNSRSEMNVSTLELGDSALYLCASSATPSIRSYNEQFFGPGTRLTVL.

This chain uses TRBV6-9 with TRBJ2-7; possibly TRBD2 for D (6 bases). The CDR3 sequence is 15 residues long. The V gene lost 1 base and the J gene lost 3 bases, with 13 bases spanning the gap. CDR1 and CDR2 (germline): MNHGY, SVAAGI. As DNA, the CDR3 is TGTGCCAGCAGTTATTTGGGGACTGACTACTACGAGCAGTACTTC. Translated, it gives CASSYLGTDYYEQYF.

Only a few counts were recorded for this clone. This sequence joins TRBV28 and TRBJ1-1; D gene unclear. The V and J ends lost 6 bases and 1 base respectively, with 9 bases between them. Germline CDR1 is MDHEN and CDR2 is SYDVKM. The CDR3 loop spans 13 amino acids. The CDR3 here is CASSRLENTEAFF. The CDR3 DNA reads as TGTGCCAGCAGCCGTTTGGAGAACACTGAAGCTTTCTTT.

Only a few counts were recorded for this clone. The chain employs TRBV6-1 and TRBJ1-1, with D possibly being TRBD1 (5 bases). V was trimmed by 6 bases and J by 8 bases, leaving 13 bases between them. Germline-derived CDR1 and CDR2 are MNHNS and SASEGT. This CDR3 spans 12 amino acids. CDR3 in DNA: TGTGCCAGCAGGCCTGTAGGGACCGAAGCTTTCTTT. Its translation is CASRPVGTEAFF.

In the case of this clone: One junction end does not reproduce the germline sequence, and a read error may be involved. The chain combines TRBV7-8 with TRBJ2-7; the match to TRBD2 covers 8 bases. Looked up from germline, CDR1 is SGHVS and CDR2 is FQNEAQ. There are 17 residues in the CDR3. Written as DNA, the CDR3 is TGTACCAGCAGCTTAAGGGGCCGGGGACTAGGGTTCTACGAGCAGTACTTC. This encodes CTSSLRGRGLGFYEQYF.

The chain is built from TRBV7-9 and TRBJ2-1; 11 bases are a match to TRBD2. Germline assignment: CDR1 SEHNR and CDR2 FQNEAQ (reference sequence). J gave up 4 bases and V 5 bases, and 16 bases lay outside the gene matches. This CDR3 contains 19 residues. The CDR3 DNA is TGTGCCAGCAGCCCCCGCGGGGTTAGCGGGAGGGCCCCGTACAATGAGCAGTTCTTC. It is translated as CASSPRGVSGRAPYNEQFF.

This rearrangement joins TRBV28 to TRBJ2-7, with TRBD1 matching over 7 bases. Trimming cost V 3 bases and J 2 bases; bases outside gene matches: 4. This CDR3 has 14 residues. Per germline, CDR1 MDHEN and CDR2 SYDVKM. CDR3 in DNA: TGTGCCAGCAGTTTTTCGGGACAGACCTACGAGCAGTACTTC. This codes for CASSFSGQTYEQYF.

V gene TRBV25-1 combines with J gene TRBJ2-1, with D unclear. Germline lookup yields CDR1 MGHDK and CDR2 SYGVNS. V lost 4 bases and J lost 9, with 10 bases in between. The CDR3 is 12 residues long. The CDR3 region has the DNA TGTGCCAGCAGTGTTTTCCCTGGTGAGCAGTTCTTC. Amino acids: CASSVFPGEQFF. Variable domain in full (rest from reference TRBV25-1 and TRBJ2-1): EADIYQTPRYLVIGTGKKITLECSQTMGHDKMYWYQQDPGMELHLIHYSYGVNSTEKGDLSSESTVSRIRTEHFPLTLESARPSHTSQYLCASSVFPGEQFFGPGTRLTVL.

The CDR3 protein is CASRTGTGYGYTF. The CDR3 region has the DNA TGCGCCAGCAGAACCGGGACAGGATATGGCTACACCTTC. J is TRBJ1-2 and V is TRBV5-1; the match to TRBD1 covers 8 bases. Trimming took 5 bases from V and 5 from J; bases not matched to a gene: 5. This CDR3 has 13 residues. The V gene's germline CDR1 is SGHRS and CDR2 YFSETQ.

The gene calls are TRBV5-8 and TRBJ1-2; D call uncertain. V was cut by 1 base and J by 2 bases, with 12 bases left in between. CDR1 SGHTS and CDR2 YDEGEE come from the germline V gene. This CDR3 has 15 residues. The CDR3 loop is CASSLNPVLNYGYTF. The CDR3 bases are TGTGCCAGCAGCTTGAACCCGGTCCTAAACTATGGCTACACCTTC.

The rearrangement joins TRBV30 to TRBJ2-1, with unresolved D. V gave up 2 bases and J gave up 10 bases, with 12 bases separating them. The CDR3 extends over 12 amino acids. Germline CDR1 reads GTSNPN; CDR2 reads SVGIG (reference sequence). The CDR3 DNA reads as TGTGCCTGGAGTTCGGCCCGCAGGGAGCAGTTCTTC. It translates to CAWSSARREQFF.

The genes are TRBV29-1 and TRBJ2-6; 8 bases agree with TRBD1. Trimming cost V 4 bases and J 4 bases; bases outside gene matches: 6. Germline CDR1 SQVTM, CDR2 ANQGSEA. The CDR3 sequence is 15 residues long. The CDR3 sequence: CSVVQGAWGANVLTF. Written as DNA, the CDR3 is TGCAGCGTTGTCCAGGGGGCGTGGGGGGCCAACGTCCTGACTTTC.

The rearrangement joins TRBV6-5 to TRBJ1-2; the D gene is possibly TRBD1 (5 bases). This CDR3 region has 13 residues. The germline CDR1 and CDR2 sequences are MNHEY and SVGAGI. V was trimmed by 4 bases and J by 7 bases, leaving 13 bases between them. The CDR3 reads CASSSQGQFGYTF. CDR3 nucleotides: TGTGCCAGCAGTTCCCAGGGCCAGTTTGGCTACACCTTC.

This clone was observed a handful of times. This chain connects TRBV25-1 to TRBJ2-3; 10 positions agree with TRBD1. The CDR3 has 16 amino acids. The V gene end was trimmed by 3 bases and the J gene end by 3 bases; junction bases not matched to a gene: 6. Germline values: CDR1 MGHDK, CDR2 SYGVNS. The CDR3 here is CASSEPRDRGTDTQYF. For the CDR3, the DNA is TGTGCCAGCAGTGAGCCGAGGGACAGGGGTACAGATACGCAGTATTTT. Combining the CDR3 with reference TRBV25-1 and TRBJ2-3 gives the whole variable domain EADIYQTPRYLVIGTGKKITLECSQTMGHDKMYWYQQDPGMELHLIHYSYGVNSTEKGDLSSESTVSRIRTEHFPLTLESARPSHTSQYLCASSEPRDRGTDTQYFGPGTRLTVL.